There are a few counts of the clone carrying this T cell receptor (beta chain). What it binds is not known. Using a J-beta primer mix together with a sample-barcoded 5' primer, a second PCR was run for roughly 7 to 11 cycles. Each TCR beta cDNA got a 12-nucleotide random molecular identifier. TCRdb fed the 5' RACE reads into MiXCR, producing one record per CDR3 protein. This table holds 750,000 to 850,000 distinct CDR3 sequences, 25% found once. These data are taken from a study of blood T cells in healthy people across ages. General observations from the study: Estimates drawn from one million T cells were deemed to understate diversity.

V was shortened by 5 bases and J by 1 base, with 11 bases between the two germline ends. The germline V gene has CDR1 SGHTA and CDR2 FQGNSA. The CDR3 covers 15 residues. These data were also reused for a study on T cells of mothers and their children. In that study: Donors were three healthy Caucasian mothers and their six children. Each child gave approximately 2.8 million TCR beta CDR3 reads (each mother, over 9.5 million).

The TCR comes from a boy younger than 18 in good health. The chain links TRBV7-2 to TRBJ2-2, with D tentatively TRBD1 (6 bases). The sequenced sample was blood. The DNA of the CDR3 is TGTGCCAGCAGCCCTCTGGGACAGAACACCGGGGAGCTGTTTTTT. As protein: CASSPLGQNTGELFF.